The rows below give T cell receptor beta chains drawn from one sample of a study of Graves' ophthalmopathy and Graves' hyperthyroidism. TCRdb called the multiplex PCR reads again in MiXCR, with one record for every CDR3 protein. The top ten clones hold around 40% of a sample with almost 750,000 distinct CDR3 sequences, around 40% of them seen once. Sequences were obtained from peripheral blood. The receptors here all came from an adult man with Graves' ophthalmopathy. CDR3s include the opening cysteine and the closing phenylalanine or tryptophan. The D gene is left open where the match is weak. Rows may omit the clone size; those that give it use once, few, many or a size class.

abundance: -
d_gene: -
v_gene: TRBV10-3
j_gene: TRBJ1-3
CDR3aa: CASSKQFHSGNTIYF
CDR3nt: TGTGCCAGCAGTAAACAGTTTCACTCTGGAAACACCATATATTTT

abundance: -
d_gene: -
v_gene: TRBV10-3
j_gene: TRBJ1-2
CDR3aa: CASSYSMFYGYAF
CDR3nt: TGTGCCAGCAGTTACTCGATGTTCTATGGCTACGCCTTC

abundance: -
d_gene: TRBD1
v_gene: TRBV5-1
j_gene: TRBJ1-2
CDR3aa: CASSLVRQGGNGYTF
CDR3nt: TGCGCCAGCAGCTTGGTTCGACAGGGAGGGAATGGCTACACCTTC

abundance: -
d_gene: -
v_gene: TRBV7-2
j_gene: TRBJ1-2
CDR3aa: CASSQAQGYGYTF
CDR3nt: TGTGCCAGCAGCCAGGCACAGGGATACGGCTACACCTTC

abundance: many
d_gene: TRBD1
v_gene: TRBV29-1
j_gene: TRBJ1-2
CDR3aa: CSVGQGLRLTNYGYTF
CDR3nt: TGCAGCGTAGGACAGGGGTTACGTCTCACTAACTATGGCTACACCTTC

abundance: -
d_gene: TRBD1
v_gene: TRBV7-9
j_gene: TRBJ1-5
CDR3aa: CASSLTLRSSAGGWPHNQPQHF
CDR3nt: TGTGCCAGCAGCTTAACGTTAAGGAGCTCGGCAGGGGGTTGGCCCCACAATCAGCCCCAGCATTTT

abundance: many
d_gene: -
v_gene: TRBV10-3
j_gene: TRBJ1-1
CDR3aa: CAISTVGGSTEAFF
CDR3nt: TGTGCCATCAGTACCGTGGGGGGTAGCACTGAAGCTTTCTTT

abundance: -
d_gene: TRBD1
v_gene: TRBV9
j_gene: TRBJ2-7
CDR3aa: CASSVEGQGGDEQYF
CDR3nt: TGTGCCAGCAGCGTAGAGGGACAGGGGGGGGACGAGCAGTACTTC

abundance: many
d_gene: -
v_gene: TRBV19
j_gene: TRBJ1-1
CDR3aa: CATAGGQMNTEAFF
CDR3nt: TGTGCCACCGCGGGAGGGCAGATGAACACTGAAGCTTTCTTT

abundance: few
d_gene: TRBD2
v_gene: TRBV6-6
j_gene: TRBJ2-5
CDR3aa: CASTGTSEETQYF
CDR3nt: TGTGCCAGCACTGGGACTAGCGAGGAGACCCAGTACTTC

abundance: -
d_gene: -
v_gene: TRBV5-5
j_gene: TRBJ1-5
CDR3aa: CASSEWAGPQHF
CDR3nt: TGTGCCAGCAGTGAATGGGCGGGGCCCCAGCATTTT

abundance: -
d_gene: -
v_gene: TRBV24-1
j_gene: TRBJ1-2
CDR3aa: CATSDYRAGGYTF
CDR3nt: TGTGCCACCAGTGATTACAGGGCGGGTGGCTACACCTTC

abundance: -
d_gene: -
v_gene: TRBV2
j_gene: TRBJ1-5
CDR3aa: CASSQEPSKGNQPQHF
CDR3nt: TGTGCCAGCAGCCAAGAACCATCGAAGGGCAATCAGCCCCAGCATTTT

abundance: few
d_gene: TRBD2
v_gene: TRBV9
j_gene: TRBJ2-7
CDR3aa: CASSPRASGHHYEQYF
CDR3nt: TGTGCCAGCAGCCCCCGGGCTAGCGGGCACCACTACGAGCAGTACTTC

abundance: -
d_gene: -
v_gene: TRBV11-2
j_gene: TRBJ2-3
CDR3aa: CASSLELGSTDTQYF
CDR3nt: TGTGCCAGCAGCCTTGAATTGGGTAGCACAGATACGCAGTATTTT

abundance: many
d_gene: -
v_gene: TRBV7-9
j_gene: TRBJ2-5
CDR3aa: CASRRDSEETQYF
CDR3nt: TGTGCCAGCAGACGGGACTCGGAAGAGACCCAGTACTTC

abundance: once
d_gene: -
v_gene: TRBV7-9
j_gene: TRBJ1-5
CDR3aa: CASSQTRVDQPQHF
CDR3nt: TGTGCCAGCAGCCAGACGCGGGTCGATCAGCCCCAGCATTTT

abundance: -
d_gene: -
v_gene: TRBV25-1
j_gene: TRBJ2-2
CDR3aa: CASSPNSLTGELFF
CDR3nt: TGTGCCAGCTCCCCAAACAGCCTCACCGGGGAGCTGTTTTTT

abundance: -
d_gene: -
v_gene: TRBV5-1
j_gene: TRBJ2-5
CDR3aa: CASSQSPGDETQYF
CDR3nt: TGCGCCAGCAGCCAATCTCCGGGTGACGAGACCCAGTACTTC

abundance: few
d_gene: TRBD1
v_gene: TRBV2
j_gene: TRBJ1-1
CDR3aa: CASRDIGQGFTEAFF
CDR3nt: TGTGCCAGCAGGGATATCGGACAGGGGTTTACTGAAGCTTTCTTT

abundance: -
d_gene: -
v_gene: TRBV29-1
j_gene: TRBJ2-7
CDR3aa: CSVVLAGPYEQYF
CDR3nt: TGCAGCGTTGTGTTGGCAGGACCCTACGAGCAGTACTTC

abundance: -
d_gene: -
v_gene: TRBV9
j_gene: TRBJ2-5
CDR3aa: CASSPPPGARETQYF
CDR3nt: TGTGCCAGCTCACCACCCCCCGGGGCACGGGAGACCCAGTACTTC

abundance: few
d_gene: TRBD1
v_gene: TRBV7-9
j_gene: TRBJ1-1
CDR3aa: CASSIRQGGVNTEAFF
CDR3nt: TGTGCCAGCTCTATACGACAGGGAGGGGTGAACACTGAAGCTTTCTTT

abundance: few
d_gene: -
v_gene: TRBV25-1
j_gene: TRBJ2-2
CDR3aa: CASGTPGENTGELFF
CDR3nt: TGTGCCAGCGGTACTCCAGGGGAGAACACCGGGGAGCTGTTTTTT

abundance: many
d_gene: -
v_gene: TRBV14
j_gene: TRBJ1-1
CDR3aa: CASSQDLWATAEAFF
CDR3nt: TGTGCCAGCAGCCAAGATCTTTGGGCTACAGCCGAAGCTTTCTTT

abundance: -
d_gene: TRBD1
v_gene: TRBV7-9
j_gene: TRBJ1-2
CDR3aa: CASSPLDRKNYGYTF
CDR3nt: TGTGCCAGCAGCCCCCTGGACAGGAAAAACTATGGCTACACCTTC

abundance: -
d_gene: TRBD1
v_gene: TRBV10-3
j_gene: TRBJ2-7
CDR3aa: CASSYGGRGPYEQYF
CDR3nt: TGTGCCAGCAGTTACGGAGGCAGGGGGCCTTACGAGCAGTACTTC

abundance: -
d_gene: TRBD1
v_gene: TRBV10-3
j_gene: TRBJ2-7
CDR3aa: CASEDRDGRPYGSYEQYF
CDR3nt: TGTGCCAGCGAGGACAGGGATGGAAGGCCGTATGGGTCCTACGAGCAGTACTTC

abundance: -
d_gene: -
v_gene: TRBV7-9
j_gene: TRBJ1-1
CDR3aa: CASSLRAGGTEAFF
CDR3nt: TGTGCCAGCAGCTTAAGAGCGGGAGGCACTGAAGCTTTCTTT

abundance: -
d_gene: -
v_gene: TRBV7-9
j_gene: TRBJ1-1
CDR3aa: CASSLVTGSNTEAFF
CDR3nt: TGTGCCAGCAGCTTAGTCACCGGGTCGAACACTGAAGCTTTCTTT

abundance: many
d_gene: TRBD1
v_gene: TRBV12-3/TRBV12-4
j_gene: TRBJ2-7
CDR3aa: CASSSRDRGKDEQYF
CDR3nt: TGTGCCAGCAGTTCCCGGGACAGGGGTAAGGACGAGCAGTACTTC

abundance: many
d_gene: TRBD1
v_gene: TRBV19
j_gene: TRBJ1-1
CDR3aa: CASTDRGVTEAFF
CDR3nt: TGTGCCAGTACCGACAGGGGCGTCACTGAAGCTTTCTTT

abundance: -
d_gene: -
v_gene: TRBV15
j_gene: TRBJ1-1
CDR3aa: CATSSQPWTIEAFF
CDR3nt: TGTGCCACCAGCAGCCAACCTTGGACGATTGAAGCTTTCTTT

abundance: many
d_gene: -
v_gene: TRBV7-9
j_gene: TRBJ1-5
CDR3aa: CASSGRGGHQHF
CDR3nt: TGTGCCAGCAGCGGCCGAGGCGGGCACCAGCATTTT

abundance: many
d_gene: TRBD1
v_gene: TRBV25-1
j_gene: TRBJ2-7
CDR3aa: CASRGTDTYEQYF
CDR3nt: TGTGCCAGCAGGGGGACAGACACCTACGAGCAGTACTTC